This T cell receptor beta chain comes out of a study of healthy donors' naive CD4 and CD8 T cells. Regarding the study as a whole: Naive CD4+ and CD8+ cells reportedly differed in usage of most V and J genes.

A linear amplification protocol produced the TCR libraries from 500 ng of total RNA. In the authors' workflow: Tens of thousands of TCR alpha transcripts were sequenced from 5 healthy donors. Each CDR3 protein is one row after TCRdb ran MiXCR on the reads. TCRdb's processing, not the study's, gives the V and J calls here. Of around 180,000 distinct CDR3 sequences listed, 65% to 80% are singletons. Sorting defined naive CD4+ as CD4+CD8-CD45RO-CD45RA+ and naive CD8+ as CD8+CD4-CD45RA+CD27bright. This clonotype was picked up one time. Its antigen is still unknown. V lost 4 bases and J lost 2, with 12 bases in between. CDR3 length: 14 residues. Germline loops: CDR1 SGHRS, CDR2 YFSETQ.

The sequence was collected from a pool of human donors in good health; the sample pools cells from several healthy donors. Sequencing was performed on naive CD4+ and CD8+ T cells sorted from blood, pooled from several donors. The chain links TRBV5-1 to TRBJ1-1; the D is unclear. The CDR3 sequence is CASSPATGNTEAFF. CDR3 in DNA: TGCGCCAGCAGCCCCGCGACCGGTAACACTGAAGCTTTCTTT. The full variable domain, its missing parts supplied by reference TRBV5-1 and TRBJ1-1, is KAGVTQTPRYLIKTRGQQVTLSCSPISGHRSVSWYQQTPGQGLQFLFEYFSETQRNKGNFPGRFSGRQFSNSRSEMNVSTLELGDSALYLCASSPATGNTEAFFGQGTRLTVV.